This T cell receptor beta chain was captured in a study of T cell responses to AZD1222 COVID-19 vaccine. Findings of the study overall: Repertoires were collected only later (after the peak T cell response had occurred). Rises in breadth and depth of Spike-specific TCRs came after two AZD1222 doses.

TCRdb's copy holds only in-frame clones and misses some; the assay was immunoSEQ multiplex PCR. This table has about 150,000 clones, roughly nine tenths appearing once. As regards this clone: Its cognate antigen is unknown.

CDR3 length: 17 amino acids. Trimming at V came to 5 bases and at J to 4 bases, leaving 14 bases not matched to a gene. CDR1 is SGHRS, CDR2 YFSETQ, per germline. The receptor was isolated from an adult in good health. This chain uses TRBV5-1 with TRBJ1-4; 7 bases fit TRBD1. The sample in question was peripheral blood, obtained on day 0 of AZD1222 vaccination. The CDR3 loop reads CASSFGAGGPLNEKLFF. The CDR3 coding sequence is TGCGCCAGCAGTTTTGGGGCAGGGGGACCCCTTAATGAAAAACTGTTTTTT.